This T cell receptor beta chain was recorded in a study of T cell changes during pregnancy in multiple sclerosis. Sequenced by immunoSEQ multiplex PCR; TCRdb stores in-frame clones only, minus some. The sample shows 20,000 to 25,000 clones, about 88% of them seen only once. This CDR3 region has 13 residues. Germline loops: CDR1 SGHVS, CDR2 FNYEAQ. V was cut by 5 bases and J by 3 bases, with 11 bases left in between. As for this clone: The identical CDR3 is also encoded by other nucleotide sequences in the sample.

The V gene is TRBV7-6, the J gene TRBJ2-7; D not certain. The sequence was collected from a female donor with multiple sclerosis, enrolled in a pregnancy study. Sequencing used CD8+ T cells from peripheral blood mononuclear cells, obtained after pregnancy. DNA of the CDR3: TGTGCCAGCAGCCCTGGTCCTAACTACGAGCAGTACTTC. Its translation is CASSPGPNYEQYF.